Below, 17 T cell receptor beta chains from the same sample are listed, as sequenced in a study of tumor-infiltrating lymphocytes in primary liver carcinoma. TCR beta cDNA came from about 0.55 ug total RNA, primed with a constant-region primer. Three nested multiplex PCR rounds of slightly modified ARM-PCR generated TCR beta libraries. The first two PCR rounds used TRBV1-TRBV30 forward primers with a C-beta reverse primer, 9 to 11 cycles each. TCRdb used MiXCR to reprocess the multiplex PCR reads, holding one entry per CDR3 protein. Found here are under 200,000 distinct CDR3 sequences, less than 75% of them singletons; the top ten hold 6% to 8.5%. Germline DNA was also extracted, with blood RNA taken from unsorted whole blood. The sample consisted of peripheral blood. All receptors come from a woman aged 55-69 years with primary liver carcinoma and hepatitis B virus infection.

This clonotype was picked up many times. This chain connects TRBV29-1 to TRBJ2-1, with 9 bases matching TRBD1. The trim removed 6 bases at V and 9 bases at J, leaving 9 bases unmatched. CDR3 length equals 13 residues. Germline-derived CDR1 and CDR2 are SQVTM and ANQGSEA. Here the CDR3 reads CSVMGQGGGEQFF. The DNA of the CDR3 is TGCAGCGTGATGGGACAGGGAGGTGGTGAGCAGTTCTTC.

This clonotype came up a few times. A read error may be the cause here, since a much bigger clone is one base away. The chain uses TRBV29-1 and TRBJ2-1; D gene unclear. CDR1 and CDR2 from the germline V gene are SQVTM and ANQGSEA. The CDR3 spans 11 residues. Trimming removed 4 bases at V and 12 bases at J, with 13 bases between. CDR3 residues: CSVGTMVGQFF. CDR3 nucleotides: TGCAGCGTTGGGACCATGGTTGGGCAGTTCTTC.

Remarks on this clonotype: Given the absence of the conserved phenylalanine or tryptophan at the CDR3 end, a read error is likely. This chain uses TRBV28 with TRBJ1-1; 8 bases align to TRBD1. The CDR3 covers 13 residues. Germline V gives CDR1 MDHEN, CDR2 SYDVKM. Unmatched junction bases numbered 5, after V lost 10 bases and J lost 1 base. The CDR3 sequence is CATNRGTNTEAFL. CDR3 sequence (DNA): TGTGCCACTAACAGGGGGACGAACACTGAAGCTTTCCTT.

This clonotype has more than one count but fewer than ten. CDR3 loop: CASGPMGLAANNEQFF. In DNA, the CDR3 is TGTGCCAGCGGGCCTATGGGACTAGCGGCTAACAATGAGCAGTTCTTC. This chain uses TRBV6-2 or TRBV6-3 with TRBJ2-1; 11 bases fit TRBD2. Trimming at V came to 8 bases and at J to 5 bases, leaving 11 bases not matched to a gene. CDR1 and CDR2 (germline): MNHEY, SVGEGT. This CDR3 region has 16 residues.

For this clonotype: The junction shows a germline mismatch at one end, possibly a read error. V gene TRBV19 combines with J gene TRBJ2-7, with TRBD2 matching 7 bases. CDR1 and CDR2 (germline): LNHDA, SQIVND (reference sequence). This CDR3 is built from 13 residues. The DNA of the CDR3 is TGTGCCAGTAGTACCTCTAGCGGCTACGAGCAATACTTC. Amino acid sequence: CASSTSSGYEQYF.

Points on this clonotype: The CDR3 carries no conserved terminal phenylalanine or tryptophan, so it likely arises from a read error. V usage is TRBV11-2 and J usage is TRBJ2-7, with D unclear. Germline CDR1 and CDR2: SGHAT and FQNNGV. Trimming took 1 base from V and 1 from J, leaving 14 bases between them. The length of the CDR3 is 16 residues. The CDR3 reads CASSLGLVQTSYEQYC. DNA of the CDR3: TGTGCCAGCAGCTTAGGGCTAGTTCAAACTTCCTACGAGCAGTACTGC.

Concerning this clonotype: A junction boundary mismatches the germline segment, possibly from a read error. The rearrangement joins TRBV10-3 to TRBJ2-7; D possibly matches TRBD1 or TRBD2 (5 bases each). In germline, CDR1 is ENHRY, CDR2 SYGVKD. The CDR3 sequence is 17 residues long. CDR3 coding DNA: TGCGCCATCAGTGACCCCGAGATTCTGGGGGTGACCTACGAGCAGTACTTC. Its protein product is CAISDPEILGVTYEQYF.

This clonotype was detected ten times or more. This chain joins TRBV7-9 and TRBJ2-2; no definite D call. Germline values: CDR1 SEHNR, CDR2 FQNEAQ (reference sequence). The CDR3 is 12 amino acids. The V and J ends lost 1 base and 6 bases respectively, with 3 bases between them. The CDR3 loop reads CASSLGPGELFF. The CDR3 nucleotides are TGTGCCAGCAGCTTAGGGCCCGGGGAGCTGTTTTTT. Using reference TRBV7-9 and TRBJ2-2 for the parts outside the CDR3, the full variable domain is DTGVSQNPRHKITKRGQNVTFRCDPISEHNRLYWYRQTLGQGPEFLTYFQNEAQLEKSRLLSDRFSAERPKGSFSTLEIQRTEQGDSAMYLCASSLGPGELFFGEGSRLTVL.

In the case of this clonotype: A junction end diverges from the germline sequence, so it may reflect a read error. The CDR3 loop reads CTSTPGQAYIEQFF. The CDR3 nucleotides read TGTACCAGCACGCCGGGGCAGGCATACATTGAGCAGTTCTTC. The chain recombines TRBV11-1 with TRBJ2-1; D may correspond to TRBD1 or TRBD2 (5 bases each). Per the germline V gene, CDR1 is SGHAT and CDR2 is FQDESV (reference sequence). The CDR3 length is 14 residues.

As to this clonotype: This clone may be a read error of a much larger clone one base away. The chain carries TRBV12-5 and TRBJ1-1; D remains ambiguous. The CDR3 sequence is 12 residues long. The germline V gene has CDR1 LGHNT and CDR2 FRNRAP. This CDR3 reads CAGGLEYTEAFF. CDR3 DNA: TGTGCTGGTGGTTTGGAGTACACTGAAGCTTTCTTT.

A few counts support this clonotype. The J gene is TRBJ1-1, the V gene TRBV6-1; D is uncertain. The V and J ends lost 1 base and 4 bases respectively, with 10 bases between them. This CDR3 is 14 amino acids long. Germline V lookup: CDR1 MNHNS, CDR2 SASEGT. The CDR3 protein is CASSEVGVGTEAFF. In DNA, the CDR3 is TGTGCCAGCAGTGAAGTCGGGGTAGGCACTGAAGCTTTCTTT.

The chain couples TRBV5-5 to TRBJ2-3, with D uncertain. The CDR3 length is 14 residues. Trimming took 6 bases from V and 1 from J, leaving 12 bases between them. In germline, CDR1 is SGHKS, CDR2 YYEKEE (reference sequence). This chain's CDR3 is CASTLLAGTDTQYF. The CDR3 DNA follows: TGTGCCAGCACCTTATTAGCAGGCACAGATACGCAGTATTTT. The whole variable domain, filled in from reference TRBV5-5 and TRBJ2-3, reads DAGVTQSPTHLIKTRGQQVTLRCSPISGHKSVSWYQQVLGQGPQFIFQYYEKEERGRGNFPDRFSARQFPNYSSELNVNALLLGDSALYLCASTLLAGTDTQYFGPGTRLTVL.

The chain links TRBV10-3 to TRBJ2-3; D possibly corresponds to TRBD2 (6 bases). The V end was cut by 4 bases, the J end by 4 bases, with 9 bases between. Germline values: CDR1 ENHRY, CDR2 SYGVKD. The CDR3 has 13 amino acids. This CDR3 reads CAISGPSADTQYF. The DNA for the CDR3 is TGTGCCATCAGTGGCCCTAGCGCAGATACGCAGTATTTT.

This clonotype was recorded only once. One end of the junction does not line up with germline, which may come from a read error. The chain uses TRBV11-2 and TRBJ2-7; a possible D gene is TRBD2 (6 bases). Germline CDR1 SGHAT, CDR2 FQNNGV. This CDR3 region has 15 residues. CDR3 DNA: TGTGCCAGCAGCTCGACCGGGAGTACCCTATACGAGCAATACTTC. It encodes CASSSTGSTLYEQYF.

The table lists this clonotype with a count of one. A much larger clone differs from this one at a single base, so this may be a read error. This chain connects TRBV6-6 to TRBJ2-7; 9 bases agree with TRBD2. The germline V gene encodes CDR1 MNHNY and CDR2 SVGAGI (reference sequence). V lost 8 bases and J lost 6; bases outside the gene matches: 14. CDR3 length: 15 amino acids. In DNA, the CDR3 is TGTGCCAGCGGACTTGCGGGGGGGAGGGTCGGCGAGCAGTACTTC. Its translation: CASGLAGGRVGEQYF.

This clonotype occurred once. Mismatch with germline at one junction end may stem from a read error. The CDR3 is CVSSQGPVMNTEAFF. The CDR3 region has the DNA TGTGTCAGCAGCCAAGGACCAGTCATGAACACTGAAGCTTTCTTT. The rearrangement uses TRBV4-2 and TRBJ1-1; the D is unclear. This CDR3 has 15 residues. The germline V gene has CDR1 LGHNA and CDR2 YNFKEQ.

A remark on this clonotype: The junction shows a germline mismatch at one end, possibly a read error. This CDR3 reads CAGSLVEIIQYF. DNA for the CDR3: TGTGCCGGCAGCTTAGTTGAGATTATTCAGTACTTC. The rearrangement joins TRBV11-2 to TRBJ2-4; D is uncertain. Germline values: CDR1 SGHAT, CDR2 FQNNGV. CDR3 size: 12 residues.